This TCR beta chain is from a study of T cell changes during pregnancy in multiple sclerosis. Germline values: CDR1 LNHDA, CDR2 SQIVND (reference sequence). The CDR3 has 14 amino acids. V lost 3 bases and J lost 6; bases outside the gene matches: 6. This table comes from immunoSEQ multiplex PCR, and its TCRdb copy is limited to in-frame clones, with some not included. The sample records about 92,000 clones, over 85% being singletons. The J gene is TRBJ2-7, the V gene TRBV19, with 9 nucleotides matching TRBD1. Sequenced here: peripheral blood, sampled in the first trimester of pregnancy. This receptor was identified in a female donor with multiple sclerosis, enrolled in a pregnancy study. CDR3 in amino acids: CASSIRGTGIEQYF. In DNA, the CDR3 is TGTGCCAGTAGTATCCGCGGGACAGGGATCGAGCAGTACTTC.